The next 19 T cell receptor delta chains were all read from a single sample in a study of gammadelta T cells in human blood. TCRdb fed the RT-PCR reads to CATT. The sample comprises 280 or so delta-chain clones, about two fifths of which are singletons, and around 40% rests with the top ten. The sequenced material came from Vgamma9Vdelta2 gamma-delta T cells from infant blood. Receptors were obtained from a human donor.

This clone was seen only a few times. A single base is all that separates this from a far larger clone, so a read error is likely. The chain recombines TRDV2 with TRDJ1; D is possibly TRDD3 (6 bases). V was cut by 2 bases and J by 0 bases, with 9 bases left in between. This CDR3 comprises 14 residues. Germline CDR1 is GEAIGNYY and CDR2 is EKD. CDR3 coding DNA: TGTGCCTGTGACATGGTGGGGGACACCGATAAACTCATCTTT. This codes for CACDMVGDTDKLIF.

This clone showed up just a few times. A single base is all that separates this from a far larger clone, so a read error is likely. This chain connects TRDV2 to TRDJ2; 11 bases are shared with TRDD3. Germline CDR1 reads GEAIGNYY; CDR2 reads EKD. The CDR3 sequence is 15 residues long. This chain's CDR3 is CAFDSWGIHPAQLFF. For the CDR3, the DNA is TGTGCCTTTGACAGCTGGGGGATACACCCAGCACAACTCTTCTTT.

As regards this clone: This likely traces to a read error, being one base from a far larger clone. The genes are TRDV2 and TRDJ3; TRDD3 matches at 10 bases. In the absence of a J gene in TCRdb, the DNA was matched to germline to assign it here. Germline V gives CDR1 GEAIGNYY, CDR2 EKD. This CDR3 spans 20 amino acids. Unmatched junction bases numbered 8, after V lost 1 base and J lost 0 bases. For the CDR3, the DNA is TGTGCCTGTGACACGGCTGGGGGATATGCCCTCTCCTGGGACACCCGACAGATGTTTTTC. Protein product: CACDTAGGYALSWDTRQMFF.

In this sample, this clone turned up a few times. A far larger clone is just one base off, so this is likely a read error. The rearrangement links TRDV2 to TRDJ2; 11 positions agree with TRDD3. As TCRdb names no J gene, one was assigned here on the basis of a DNA match to germline. This CDR3 comprises 16 residues. V lost 5 bases to trimming and J lost 0 bases; unmatched junction nucleotides: 4. Germline V gene lookup returns CDR1 GEAIGNYY and CDR2 EKD. CDR3 sequence (DNA): TGTGCCTGTGGCATACTGGGGGATACTTTGACAGCACAACTCTTCTTT. It specifies CACGILGDTLTAQLFF.

As to this clone: This likely traces to a read error, being one base from a far larger clone. The gene calls are TRDV2 and TRDJ1; 12 positions match TRDD3. TCRdb supplies no J gene; here it was assigned by aligning the nucleotide sequence to germline. Per germline, CDR1 GEAIGNYY and CDR2 EKD. The CDR3 loop spans 20 amino acids. The CDR3 DNA reads as TGTGCCTGTGAAGAATTGTTGGGTACTGGGGGATACAAGTACACCTATAAACTCATCTTT. It is translated as CACEELLGTGGYKYTYKLIF.

This clone occurred once. A far larger clone differs by one base, so this is likely a read error. The V call is TRDV2, the J call TRDJ3; 9 bases map to TRDD3. The J gene was not available in TCRdb and was assigned here by matching the DNA to germline segments. The V segment lost 6 bases and the J segment 0 bases; nucleotides outside the gene matches: 8. The CDR3 length is 18 residues. Germline V gene sequence: CDR1 GEAIGNYY, CDR2 EKD. For the CDR3, the DNA is TGTGCCTGTCACATACTGGGGGACGGCTCCTGGGACACCCGACAGATGTTTTTC. Translated: CACHILGDGSWDTRQMFF.

As regards this clone: A far larger clone is only one base removed, so a read error is likely. The chain links TRDV2 to TRDJ3; 10 nucleotides agree with TRDD3. Per germline, CDR1 GEAIGNYY and CDR2 EKD. The CDR3 runs to 18 residues. Trimming at V came to 3 bases and at J to 0 bases, leaving 4 bases not matched to a gene. For the CDR3, the DNA is TGTGCCTGTGACCCACTGGGGGATTCCTCCTGGGACACCCGACAGATGTTTTTC. As protein: CACDPLGDSSWDTRQMFF.

By share, this clone counts as large. The chain has TRDV2 and TRDJ3, with 12 positions matching TRDD3. Germline CDR1 reads GEAIGNYY; CDR2 reads EKD. CDR3 length equals 18 residues. V gave up 4 bases and J gave up 0 bases; unmatched junction bases: 3. The CDR3 DNA follows: TGTGCCTGTGATACTGGGGGATACAGCTCCTGGGACACCCGACAGATGTTTTTC. Translated: CACDTGGYSSWDTRQMFF.

With respect to this clone: This DNA's translation and the protein TCRdb lists, from a much larger clone, do not match at residue 8, likely due to a read error; the protein shown is translated from the DNA. The V call is TRDV2, the J call TRDJ2; possible D gene TRDD3, 6 bases. Here the J gene was assigned by germline matching of the DNA, as TCRdb has none. From germline, CDR1 is GEAIGNYY and CDR2 EKD. The V end was cut by 0 bases, the J end by 5 bases, with 9 bases between. The CDR3 extends over 14 amino acids. CDR3 loop: CACDTLGGTAQLFF. As DNA, the CDR3 is TGTGCCTGTGACACCTTGGGGGGTACAGCACAACTCTTCTTT.

This chain connects TRDV2 to TRDJ2, with 9 bases identical to TRDD3. TCRdb gives no J gene; it was assigned here by matching the DNA to germline. In germline, CDR1 is GEAIGNYY, CDR2 EKD. The CDR3 covers 17 residues. V lost 0 bases to trimming and J lost 1 base; unmatched junction nucleotides: 5. CDR3 loop: CACDTVLGENLTAQLFF. CDR3 sequence (DNA): TGTGCCTGTGACACCGTACTGGGGGAGAATTTGACAGCACAACTCTTCTTT.

This sequence joins TRDV2 and TRDJ1; 12 nucleotides align to TRDD3. TCRdb supplies no J gene; here it was assigned by aligning the nucleotide sequence to germline. Germline V CDR1 and CDR2: GEAIGNYY, EKD. The CDR3 loop spans 17 amino acids. Losses at the gene ends were 0 bases for V and 0 bases for J; bases not matched to a gene: 4. CDR3 DNA sequence: TGTGCCTGTGACACCACTGGGGGATACTGGGACACCGATAAACTCATCTTT. Translated: CACDTTGGYWDTDKLIF.

There are a few counts of this clone. A far bigger clonotype differs at one base, so this is likely a read error. The chain has TRDV2 and TRDJ3; D possibly corresponds to TRDD3 (5 bases). Since TCRdb gives no J gene, matching the DNA to germline was used here to assign it. CDR3 length equals 18 residues. The V gene's germline CDR1 is GEAIGNYY and CDR2 EKD. Trimming cost V 1 base and J 1 base, with 13 bases left between them. CDR3 bases: TGTGCCTGTGACACTGGGGAATACGCGTCCTGGGACACCCGACAGATGTTTTTC. Translating gives CACDTGEYASWDTRQMFF.

By frequency in the sample, this clone is hyperexpanded. Additional DNA sequences in this sample encode the identical CDR3. The chain links TRDV2 to TRDJ3, with 10 bases aligning to TRDD3. With V trimmed by 0 bases and J by 3 bases, 1 base remained unmatched. CDR1 is GEAIGNYY and CDR2 is EKD in the germline V gene. This CDR3 comprises 17 residues. This chain's CDR3 is CACDTAGGYWDTRQMFF. The DNA for the CDR3 is TGTGCCTGTGACACCGCTGGGGGATACTGGGACACCCGACAGATGTTTTTC.

This clone is judged large (0.1 to 1%). J is TRDJ2 and V is TRDV2; 8 nucleotides match TRDD3. This CDR3 is 15 amino acids long. Germline-derived CDR1 and CDR2 are GEAIGNYY and EKD. The trim removed 3 bases at V and 4 bases at J, leaving 6 bases unmatched. The CDR3 reads CACDSLGASTAQLFF. The CDR3, as DNA: TGTGCCTGTGACTCACTGGGGGCATCGACAGCACAACTCTTCTTT.

The V and J genes are TRDV2 and TRDJ1; 13 bases are a match to TRDD3. Because TCRdb records no J gene, it was assigned here through a match of the DNA to germline. Germline CDR1 is GEAIGNYY and CDR2 is EKD. Losses at the gene ends were 3 bases for V and 2 bases for J; bases not matched to a gene: 8. CDR3 length equals 17 residues. CDR3 sequence: CACDVLGDTRGTDKLIF. The CDR3 bases are TGTGCCTGTGACGTACTGGGGGATACGCGAGGGACCGATAAACTCATCTTT.

Details on this clone: This is likely an artifact of a read error, given a far larger clone one base away. The J gene is uncalled and the V gene is TRDV2. The CDR3 is 13 residues long. Germline V gene data show CDR1 as GEAIGNYY and CDR2 as EKD. CDR3 amino acids: CACDTWDTRQMFF. CDR3 nucleotides: TGTGCCTGTGACACCTGGGACACCCGACAAATGTTTTTC.

The table lists this clone with a few counts. Only one base separates this from a far larger clonotype, so it likely reflects a read error. The rearrangement uses TRDV2 and TRDJ3; 10 bases align to TRDD3. The length of the CDR3 is 17 residues. Germline assignment: CDR1 GEAIGNYY and CDR2 EKD. CDR3 sequence (DNA): TGTGCCTGTGACACCGTGGGGGATACCTGGGACGCCCGACAGATGTTTTTC. Its protein product is CACDTVGDTWDARQMFF.

The count of this clone is one. The called J gene is TRDJ1, whereas the V gene has no call; TRDD3 was called by the table and not checked on the DNA. The CDR3 spans 21 residues. Here the CDR3 reads CAVEDLYTDFGGYRYTDKLIF. DNA for the CDR3: TGTGCTGTGGAAGACCTTTATACTGATTTTGGTGGATACCGGTACACCGATAAACTCATCTTT.

To note about this clone: This likely came from a read error, as a far larger clone is one base away. The rearrangement links TRDV2 to TRDJ1, with 12 bases matching TRDD3. Here the J gene came from matching the DNA to germline, since TCRdb omits it. V lost 6 bases to trimming and J lost 0 bases; unmatched junction nucleotides: 19. Germline CDR1 and CDR2: GEAIGNYY and EKD. The CDR3 totals 20 residues. CDR3 coding DNA: TGTGCCTGTCAAGAATTGTTGGGTACTGGGGGATACAAGTACACCGATAAACTCATCTTT. Translating gives CACQELLGTGGYKYTDKLIF.